These 8 T cell receptor beta chains share one sample of origin, sequenced in a study of blood T cells in healthy people across ages. A sample-barcoded 5' primer and a J-beta primer mix were used in a second PCR of about 7 to 12 cycles. One entry per CDR3 protein, called by TCRdb with MiXCR from the 5' RACE reads. This table holds roughly 2 million distinct CDR3 sequences, roughly 52% found once. The source material was blood. These TCRs come from a woman in her thirties or forties in good health.

CDR3 bases: TGTGCCAGCAGACGCAAGGGACGAGCGGGGGGGACAGATACGCAGTATTTT. Residues: CASRRKGRAGGTDTQYF. The gene calls are TRBV2 and TRBJ2-3, with 10 positions matching TRBD2. Germline V CDR1 and CDR2: SNHLY, FYNNEI. The CDR3 totals 17 residues. V shed 6 bases and J 3 bases; nucleotides not matched to a gene: 12.

This clonotype was observed a handful of times. The chain carries TRBV12-3 or TRBV12-4 and TRBJ1-2, with a possible D match to TRBD1 (6 bases). The CDR3 extends over 12 amino acids. V lost 5 bases, J lost 6 bases, and 10 bases lay in between. The CDR3 DNA is TGTGCCAGCAGTGCGGGGGGCGATGGCTACACCTTC. This gives the protein CASSAGGDGYTF.

This clonotype was recorded only once. The rearrangement joins TRBV7-9 to TRBJ1-4, with TRBD1 matching 7 bases. V lost 4 bases to trimming and J lost 5 bases; unmatched junction nucleotides: 7. CDR3 length: 15 residues. Looked up from germline, CDR1 is SEHNR and CDR2 is FQNEAQ (reference sequence). The CDR3 is CASSSVLGQNEKLFF. In DNA, the CDR3 is TGTGCCAGCAGCTCAGTCCTGGGACAGAATGAAAAACTGTTTTTT.

The genes are TRBV7-9 and TRBJ2-3, with 10 bases that match TRBD2. Germline trimming cut 1 base from V and 4 bases from J; bases unmatched to any gene: 5. Germline loops: CDR1 SEHNR, CDR2 FQNEAQ (reference sequence). The CDR3 has 16 amino acids. This chain's CDR3 is CASSLVRTSGSDTQYF. The CDR3 bases are TGTGCCAGCAGCTTAGTGAGGACTAGCGGATCAGATACGCAGTATTTT.

The V gene is TRBV7-2, the J gene TRBJ1-4; D may be TRBD1 (6 bases). Germline lookup yields CDR1 SGHTA and CDR2 FQGNSA. The V and J ends lost 5 bases and 7 bases respectively, with 17 bases between them. This CDR3 has 15 amino acids. In nucleotides, the CDR3 is TGTGCCAGCAGCGTAAACAGGGCCAGTGGTGAAAAACTGTTTTTT. It specifies CASSVNRASGEKLFF.

The J gene is TRBJ1-2, the V gene TRBV27, with D perhaps TRBD1 (5 bases). This CDR3 has 15 amino acids. Germline CDR1 reads MNHEY; CDR2 reads SMNVEV (reference sequence). Trimming took off 5 bases at V and 8 bases at J, with 21 bases between the two ends. CDR3: CASSLQGIPLGGYTF. The CDR3, as DNA: TGTGCCAGCAGTCTCCAGGGAATTCCCTTGGGCGGCTACACCTTC.

This clonotype was counted between two and nine times. The genes are TRBV28 and TRBJ2-1, with D possibly TRBD2 on 6 matching bases. CDR3 size: 16 residues. Germline V CDR1 and CDR2: MDHEN, SYDVKM. Trimming took 1 base from V and 7 from J, leaving 17 bases between them. DNA for the CDR3: TGTGCCAGCAGTTTATCCGGCCCCGGGGGTGGAAATGAGCAGTTCTTC. Residues: CASSLSGPGGGNEQFF.

Written as DNA, the CDR3 is TGTGCCAGCAGTTACACAACGGAAAACCCTCTTCCTGGCTACACCTTC. Residues: CASSYTTENPLPGYTF. The rearrangement joins TRBV6-2 or TRBV6-3 to TRBJ1-2; D ambiguous. Germline loops: CDR1 MNHEY, CDR2 SVGEGT. The CDR3 runs 16 residues. The V end was cut by 2 bases, the J end by 7 bases, with 20 bases between.